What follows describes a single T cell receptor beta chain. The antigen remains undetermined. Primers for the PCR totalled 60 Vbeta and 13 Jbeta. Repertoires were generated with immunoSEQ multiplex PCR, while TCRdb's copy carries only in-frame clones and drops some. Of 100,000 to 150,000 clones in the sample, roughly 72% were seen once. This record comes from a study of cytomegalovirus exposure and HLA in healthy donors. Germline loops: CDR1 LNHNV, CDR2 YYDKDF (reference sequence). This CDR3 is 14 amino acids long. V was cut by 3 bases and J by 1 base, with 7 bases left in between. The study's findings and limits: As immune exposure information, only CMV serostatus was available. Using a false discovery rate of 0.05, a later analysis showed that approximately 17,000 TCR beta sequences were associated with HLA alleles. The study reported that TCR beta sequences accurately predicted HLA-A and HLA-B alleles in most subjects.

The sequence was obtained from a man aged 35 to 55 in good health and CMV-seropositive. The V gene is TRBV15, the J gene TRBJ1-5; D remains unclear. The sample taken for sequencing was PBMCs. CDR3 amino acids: CATSSRGSNQPQHF. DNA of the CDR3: TGTGCCACCAGCAGTCGGGGAAGCAATCAGCCCCAGCATTTT.